This TCR beta chain is from a study of CD8+ T cells in alopecia areata. Whole-study findings and limits: Normal scalp showed lower clonality than lesional scalp, especially alopecia totalis/universalis.

TCR sequencing used cDNA made by reverse transcription of extracted RNA. Assay used: immunoSEQ multiplex PCR; TCRdb lists only in-frame clones, some missing. The sample records approximately 140,000 clones, roughly 82% being singletons. This sample's treatment: oral pan-JAK inhibitor, 5-10 mg twice daily. Specimens obtained from alopecia areata patients comprised lesional scalp punch biopsies and peripheral blood. Using a FACSAria, the CD4+ and CD8+ T cells were sorted from the PBMCs. The CDR3 covers 15 residues. CDR1 and CDR2 from the germline V gene are LGHNA and YSLEER. V was pared by 1 base and J by 6 bases, with 16 bases between. This clone has just a few counts. Its antigen is unknown.

This specimen consisted of CD8+ T cells sorted from blood, obtained at week 4, from a patient treated with tofacitinib. The J gene is TRBJ2-7, the V gene TRBV4-3; perhaps TRBD2 as D (7 bases). The receptor's source is a human donor with alopecia areata. CDR3 in DNA: TGCGCCAGCAGCCAAGTGGCGGGGGCCCTCCGCGAGCAGTACTTC. This translates into CASSQVAGALREQYF.